This TCR beta chain was captured by sequencing in a study of cytomegalovirus exposure and HLA in healthy donors. The CDR3 runs to 14 residues. Germline loops: CDR1 SEHNR, CDR2 FQNEAQ (reference sequence). Unmatched junction bases numbered 6, after V lost 5 bases and J lost 6 bases. PCR primers comprised 60 Vbeta and 13 Jbeta primers. Libraries were prepared by immunoSEQ multiplex PCR; TCRdb keeps only in-frame clonotypes and omits some of them. The table has 110,000 or so clones, about 76% seen once; the top ten hold under 2.5%. The sample comprised PBMCs. The chain recombines TRBV7-9 with TRBJ1-5; TRBD1 aligns across 8 bases. This TCR was recovered from a young woman in good health and CMV-seronegative. CDR3 in amino acids: CASSRTGQTQPQHF. The CDR3 bases are TGTGCCAGCAGCCGGACAGGGCAAACTCAGCCCCAGCATTTT.